Each of the 14 T cell receptor beta chains below was sequenced from the same sample in a study of blood T cell repertoires in COVID-19. Using immunoSEQ multiplex PCR, the repertoire was profiled, and TCRdb retains in-frame clones only, with some absent. Among about 300,000 clones listed, 80% to 90% were seen once. The sequencing input was PBMCs or T cells enriched from blood (not recorded which). All receptors come from a man aged 30 to 45 who had recovered from COVID-19.

The chain combines TRBV6-6 with TRBJ2-7; possible D gene TRBD2, 5 bases. The V end was cut by 6 bases, the J end by 5 bases, with 14 bases between. The CDR3 covers 13 residues. Germline V gene sequence: CDR1 MNHNY, CDR2 SVGAGI (reference sequence). The CDR3 region has the DNA TGTGCCAGCAGGCCTCCGGGGTCCCACGAGCAGTACTTC. Residues: CASRPPGSHEQYF.

This chain uses TRBV18 with TRBJ2-2, with D perhaps matching TRBD1 (5 bases). This CDR3 spans 15 amino acids. The germline V gene has CDR1 KGHSH and CDR2 LQKENI. The ends were cut back, 0 bases at V and 3 bases at J, with 8 bases in the middle. The DNA of the CDR3 is TGTGCCAGCTCACCACCGGCCAGGGACACCGGGGAGCTGTTTTTT. This translates into CASSPPARDTGELFF.

This rearrangement joins TRBV5-1 to TRBJ2-4; 13 bases are a match to TRBD2. The CDR3 extends over 15 amino acids. Germline CDR1 is SGHRS and CDR2 is YFSETQ. Losses at the gene ends were 3 bases for V and 16 bases for J; bases not matched to a gene: 13. This CDR3 is CASSSGTSGIGGRYF. The CDR3 bases are TGCGCCAGCAGCTCCGGGACTAGCGGGATTGGGGGGCGATACTTC.

This clone came up many times. The chain has TRBV3-1 (or the pseudogene TRBV3-2) and TRBJ1-1, with TRBD1 as a possible D gene (5 bases). The V end was cut by 3 bases, the J end by 5 bases, with 10 bases between. The CDR3 has 13 residues. Germline CDR1 is LGHDT and CDR2 is YNNKEL (reference sequence). The CDR3 region has the DNA TGTGCCAGCAGCCAGACAGCTAGAACTGAAGCTTTCTTT. Translated, it gives CASSQTARTEAFF.

The rearrangement joins TRBV18 to TRBJ1-6; D gene unclear. Germline values: CDR1 KGHSH, CDR2 LQKENI. The CDR3 length is 16 residues. The V end lost 3 bases, the J end lost 6 bases, and 15 bases lay between the germline ends. The CDR3 loop reads CASSPSSREINSPLHF. In DNA, the CDR3 is TGTGCCAGCTCACCGAGTTCCCGAGAGATTAATTCACCCCTCCACTTT.

The chain joins TRBV27 to TRBJ1-6; D might be TRBD1 (5 bases). The CDR3 sequence is 16 residues long. V lost 7 bases and J 0 bases, leaving 13 bases between the germline ends. CDR1 is MNHEY and CDR2 is SMNVEV in the germline V gene (reference sequence). Here the CDR3 reads CASKGAESSYNSPLHF. CDR3 nucleotides: TGTGCCAGCAAAGGGGCAGAGAGCTCCTATAATTCACCCCTCCACTTT.

The gene calls are TRBV4-1 and TRBJ2-7; D perhaps matches TRBD2 (6 bases). CDR1 and CDR2 (germline): MGHRA, YSYEKL. With 1 base removed from V and 0 bases from J, the gap between germline ends came to 7 bases. CDR3 length equals 14 residues. The CDR3 here is CASSQGDFSYEQYF. For the CDR3, the DNA is TGCGCCAGCAGCCAAGGGGACTTCTCCTACGAGCAGTACTTC.

The chain has TRBV5-1 and TRBJ2-1; 7 bases align to TRBD2. Germline V gene sequence: CDR1 SGHRS, CDR2 YFSETQ. The CDR3 sequence is 16 residues long. V gave up 1 base and J gave up 4 bases; unmatched junction bases: 8. For the CDR3, the DNA is TGCGCCAGCAGCTTGAGGTCCCAGCGGGGATACAATGAGCAGTTCTTC. Its protein product is CASSLRSQRGYNEQFF.

The rearrangement links TRBV4-1 to TRBJ1-5, with unresolved D. Between the trimmed V and J ends, which lost 1 base and 4 bases, there was a span of 11 bases. Germline CDR1 is MGHRA and CDR2 is YSYEKL. The CDR3 contains 15 residues. In nucleotides, the CDR3 is TGCGCCAGCAGCCAAGGAATATCTAGGAATCAGCCCCAGCATTTT. This sequence encodes CASSQGISRNQPQHF.

This clone was observed a handful of times. The chain joins TRBV27 to TRBJ2-2; 14 bases match TRBD2. CDR3 length: 17 residues. Germline loops: CDR1 MNHEY, CDR2 SMNVEV (reference sequence). V trimming: 2 bases; J trimming: 7 bases; junction bases outside the gene matches: 6. CDR3 amino acids: CASSLGTSGRSYGELFF. The CDR3 nucleotides are TGTGCCAGCAGTTTAGGGACTAGCGGGAGATCGTACGGGGAGCTGTTTTTT.

Of note for this clone: The sample carries other DNA sequences with the same CDR3. The CDR3 bases are TGTGCCAGCAGTCTCAGAAACACTGAAGCTTTCTTT. Its translation: CASSLRNTEAFF. V and J are TRBV6-5 and TRBJ1-1; D is unresolved. The CDR3 loop spans 12 amino acids. The ends were cut back, 5 bases at V and 2 bases at J, with 6 bases in the middle. CDR1 is MNHEY, CDR2 SVGAGI, per germline.

The rearrangement joins TRBV12-3 or TRBV12-4 to TRBJ1-5; 9 bases agree with TRBD1. V was pared by 6 bases and J by 4 bases, with 1 base of the junction left unmatched. This CDR3 contains 13 residues. The CDR3 spells CASRGTGNQPQHF. CDR3 in DNA: TGTGCCAGCAGGGGGACAGGGAATCAGCCCCAGCATTTT.

The chain carries TRBV10-2 and TRBJ1-1, with D unresolved. The ends were cut back, 2 bases at V and 3 bases at J, with 10 bases in the middle. The CDR3 contains 14 residues. Germline values: CDR1 WSHSY, CDR2 SAAADI. CDR3 sequence (DNA): TGCGCCAGCAGTGAGCGGATGAGGGACACTGAAGCTTTCTTT. This gives the protein CASSERMRDTEAFF.

The V gene is TRBV29-1, the J gene TRBJ1-3; D uncertain. V was shortened by 5 bases and J by 1 base, with 6 bases between the two germline ends. Germline V CDR1 and CDR2: SQVTM, ANQGSEA. The CDR3 totals 12 residues. CDR3 sequence reads: CSVNPSGNTIYF. The CDR3, as DNA: TGCAGCGTTAATCCATCTGGAAACACCATATATTTT.